This paragraph covers one T cell receptor (beta chain) sequence. Germline V lookup: CDR1 WNHNN, CDR2 SYGVQD (reference sequence). Trimming took 0 bases from V and 0 from J, leaving 8 bases between them. CDR3 length: 15 residues. As processed by the authors: Amplification of reference gene primers was used by the study to estimate nucleated cell counts. This table comes from immunoSEQ multiplex PCR, and its TCRdb copy is limited to in-frame clones, with some not included. From that table come the V and J calls and clone size; the DNA was used to work out D and trimming. The sample records about 250,000 clones, 88% being singletons. This sample was taken from a study of blood T cell repertoires in COVID-19. Study overall: The study drew acute and convalescent COVID-19 samples from the United States, Italy and Spain.

Seattle researchers signed up patients amid active infection and tracked them longitudinally. The receptor was isolated from a woman younger than 45 with COVID-19, enrolled during active disease. The specimen was peripheral blood. The V call is TRBV10-1, the J call TRBJ1-1, with no clear D. CDR3 bases: TGCGCCAGCAGTGAGTCGGGCAGTATGAACACTGAAGCTTTCTTT. Translating gives CASSESGSMNTEAFF.